The rows below give T cell receptor beta chains drawn from one sample of a study of blood T cells in healthy people across ages. TCRdb processed the 5' RACE reads anew with MiXCR; each CDR3 protein has one entry. In the table there are fewer than 950,000 distinct CDR3 sequences, roughly 50% of which are singletons. Source material: blood. The receptor set was obtained from a man older than 75 in good health. Both conserved end residues are part of each CDR3. Each record gives: CDR3 DNA, CDR3 protein, V gene, clone size, J gene, D gene. D genes are given only for firm matches. Not every row has a clone size; where given, it reads once, few, many or a size class.

TGTGCCATCAGTGAGAAGGGACGTGACCACGCTGAAGCTTTCTTT	CAISEKGRDHAEAFF	TRBV10-3	NA	TRBJ1-1	NA
TGCAGTGCTAGAGTTCAGGCACCCTATGGCTACACCTTC	CSARVQAPYGYTF	TRBV20-1	NA	TRBJ1-2	NA
TGCGCCAGCACGATACTGGGGGCAGGAAACACCATATATTTT	CASTILGAGNTIYF	TRBV10-2	NA	TRBJ1-3	NA
TGTGCCAGCAGCCCTGGGGGCGGGGCTTCTTCCGAAGCTTTCTTT	CASSPGGGASSEAFF	TRBV5-5	NA	TRBJ1-1	NA
TGCAGCGTAGGACCTGGGGATACGCAGTATTTT	CSVGPGDTQYF	TRBV29-1	NA	TRBJ2-3	NA
TGTGCCAGCAGCCCCGGTATTCCGAGATACACCTTC	CASSPGIPRYTF	TRBV3-1	NA	TRBJ1-2	NA
TGCGCCAGCAGCCAGGAGGCTGCCACAGATACGCAGTATTTT	CASSQEAATDTQYF	TRBV5-1	NA	TRBJ2-3	NA
TGTGCCAGCAGTTGGGACAGGGGATCTGAAAAACTGTTTTTT	CASSWDRGSEKLFF	TRBV6-5	NA	TRBJ1-4	TRBD1
TGTGCCAGCAGCCAAAATGGATGGGCGGGCGGAAACACCATATATTTT	CASSQNGWAGGNTIYF	TRBV11-2	NA	TRBJ1-3	NA
TGTGCCAGCAGTTGGGGAGAAAACACTGAAGCTTTCTTT	CASSWGENTEAFF	TRBV12-3/TRBV12-4	NA	TRBJ1-1	NA
TGTGCCAGCAGCCCCCGGTCGGGGCCGGGGTACAATGAGCAGTTCTTC	CASSPRSGPGYNEQFF	TRBV7-9	NA	TRBJ2-1	NA
TGTGCCAGCAGGGACAGGCCCCGGAGCTCCTACGAGCAGTACTTC	CASRDRPRSSYEQYF	TRBV6-6	NA	TRBJ2-7	TRBD1
TGTGCCAGCAGCCGAACTAGCGGAGGCACAGATACGCAGTATTTT	CASSRTSGGTDTQYF	TRBV5-6	few	TRBJ2-3	TRBD2
TGTGCCAGCAGCTCCGACTCCTGGGAGCAGTACTTC	CASSSDSWEQYF	TRBV11-2	NA	TRBJ2-7	NA
TGTGCCAGCCGCGACAGGTTCCAAGTCGGCTACACCTTC	CASRDRFQVGYTF	TRBV6-5	NA	TRBJ1-2	NA
TGTGCCAGCAGTGAGACAGGGGTGACCTACGAGCAGTACTTC	CASSETGVTYEQYF	TRBV25-1	few	TRBJ2-7	TRBD1
TGCAGTGCTAGAGGAGGTGAAGGGGGGAATCAGCCCCAGCATTTT	CSARGGEGGNQPQHF	TRBV20-1	NA	TRBJ1-5	NA
TGTGCCAGCAGCCACCTTCGGACTAGCTCCTACAATGAGCAGTACTTC	CASSHLRTSSYNEQYF	TRBV3-1	NA	TRBJ2-7	TRBD2
TGTGCCACCAGTGTCTGGGGAGGGGTCACAGATACGCAGTATTTT	CATSVWGGVTDTQYF	TRBV24-1	NA	TRBJ2-3	TRBD2
TGTGCCAGCAGTTTTTTCCCCTACGAGCAGTACTTC	CASSFFPYEQYF	TRBV12-3/TRBV12-4	few	TRBJ2-7	NA
TGTGCCAGCAGCTTAGCTGCGGGAGTCTCAGCAGATACGCAGTATTTT	CASSLAAGVSADTQYF	TRBV7-2	NA	TRBJ2-3	TRBD2
TGCAGTGCCTCTACAGGAGTCGGTGGCTACACCTTC	CSASTGVGGYTF	TRBV20-1	NA	TRBJ1-2	NA
TGCGCCAGCAGCCAAGCCCAGCCCCTGCGGACCTACAATGAGCAGTTCTTC	CASSQAQPLRTYNEQFF	TRBV4-1	NA	TRBJ2-1	NA
TGTGCCAGCTCACCCCCAGCCACGGACTACAATGAGCAGTTCTTC	CASSPPATDYNEQFF	TRBV18	NA	TRBJ2-1	NA
TGTGCCAGCAGTTACAGGGAGGGCTATGGCTACACCTTC	CASSYREGYGYTF	TRBV27	NA	TRBJ1-2	NA
TGTGCCAGCAGTTTAGTGACTAGCGGGAGGTTTACTTTAGATACGCAGTATTTT	CASSLVTSGRFTLDTQYF	TRBV28	few	TRBJ2-3	TRBD2
TGTGCCAGCAGCCCCGCAGGGGCCAGGAATCAGCCCCAGCATTTT	CASSPAGARNQPQHF	TRBV7-2	NA	TRBJ1-5	NA
TGCAGTGCTAGGTCGACCAAGGACAGGATAGAGACCCAGTACTTC	CSARSTKDRIETQYF	TRBV20-1	NA	TRBJ2-5	TRBD1
TGCGCCAGCAGCTTGGATGGGCAGGGAGAGTCACCCCTCCACTTT	CASSLDGQGESPLHF	TRBV5-1	NA	TRBJ1-6	NA
TGCAGTGCCCCCTCGGAGGGTGCCAAAAACATTCAGTACTTC	CSAPSEGAKNIQYF	TRBV20-1	NA	TRBJ2-4	NA
TGTGCCAGCAGTTGGCGACAGGGGGCCGCGGGCTACACCTTC	CASSWRQGAAGYTF	TRBV27	NA	TRBJ1-2	TRBD1
TGCGCCAGCAGCAAAGTCGACAGGGGAGAGGAGCAGTTCTTC	CASSKVDRGEEQFF	TRBV4-1	NA	TRBJ2-1	TRBD1
TGCAGCGTTGAAGGCGGATCCCCTGGGGCCAACGTCCTGACTTTC	CSVEGGSPGANVLTF	TRBV29-1	few	TRBJ2-6	NA
TGTGCCAGCAGCTTGAGGCCTGGCGGGAGAGAGACCCAGTACTTC	CASSLRPGGRETQYF	TRBV5-5	NA	TRBJ2-5	TRBD2
TGTGCCAGCAGTTACAGGCGGGACACAGATACGCAGTATTTT	CASSYRRDTDTQYF	TRBV6-2/TRBV6-3	few	TRBJ2-3	NA
TGTGCCAGTCTCGGGGCCAGATACGCGTATTTT	CASLGARYAYF	TRBV27	NA	TRBJ2-3	NA
TGTGCCGGTCTGCCCGGGACTAGCGGGAGTCTAGGCTACAATGAGCAGTTCTTC	CAGLPGTSGSLGYNEQFF	TRBV7-9	few	TRBJ2-1	TRBD2
TGTGCCATCAGTGAGTCAGTTTTCCGAAGCACTGAAGCTTTCTTT	CAISESVFRSTEAFF	TRBV10-3	NA	TRBJ1-1	NA
TGTGCCACCAGTGAGCCGGACAGGGGCGAGCAGTACTTC	CATSEPDRGEQYF	TRBV24-1	NA	TRBJ2-7	TRBD1
TGTGCCAGCAGTCTTGGACAGACTCTGATCGGGGAGCTGTTTTTT	CASSLGQTLIGELFF	TRBV25-1	NA	TRBJ2-2	NA
TGCAGTGCTAGAGATATAAGGACAGGGAACACCGGGGAGCTGTTTTTT	CSARDIRTGNTGELFF	TRBV20-1	NA	TRBJ2-2	TRBD1
TGTGCCAGCAGCCCCCCACAAGGGCGTAGCAAGCAGCCCCAGCATTTT	CASSPPQGRSKQPQHF	TRBV12-3/TRBV12-4	NA	TRBJ1-5	NA
TGTGCCAGCAGCAAATTGGGCGGGTATAGCACAGATACGCAGTATTTT	CASSKLGGYSTDTQYF	TRBV12-3/TRBV12-4	NA	TRBJ2-3	NA
TGCAGTGCTATCCGACAGGGCGGCGGCTACACCTTC	CSAIRQGGGYTF	TRBV20-1	few	TRBJ1-2	TRBD1